This T cell receptor (beta chain) was recorded in a study of T cells after somatic rescue of genetic block. The method was immunoSEQ multiplex PCR; TCRdb's version includes in-frame clones alone and lacks a portion of them. The data contain some 15,000 clones, around 68% of them singletons. In its sample, this clone is medium-sized. Germline CDR1 reads SNHLY; CDR2 reads FYNNEI. V lost 4 bases and J 0 bases, leaving 4 bases between the germline ends. The CDR3 has 13 amino acids. The material sequenced was peripheral blood mononuclear cells (PBMCs). V and J are TRBV2 and TRBJ1-3; D gene unclear. This receptor was identified in a man aged 18 to 30. The CDR3 DNA is TGTGCCAGCAGTGGGAACTCTGGAAACACCATATATTTT. Amino acids: CASSGNSGNTIYF.